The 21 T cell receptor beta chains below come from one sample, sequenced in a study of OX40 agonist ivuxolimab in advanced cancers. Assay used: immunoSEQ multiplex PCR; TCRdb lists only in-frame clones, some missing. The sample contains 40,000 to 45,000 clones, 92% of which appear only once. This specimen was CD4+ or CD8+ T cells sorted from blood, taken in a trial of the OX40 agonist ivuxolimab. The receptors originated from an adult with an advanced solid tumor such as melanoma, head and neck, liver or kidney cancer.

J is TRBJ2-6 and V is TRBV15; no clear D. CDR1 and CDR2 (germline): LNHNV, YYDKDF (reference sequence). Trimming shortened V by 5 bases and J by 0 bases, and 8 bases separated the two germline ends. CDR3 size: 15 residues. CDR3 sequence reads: CATSPGRSGANVLTF. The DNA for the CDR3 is TGTGCCACCAGCCCAGGTCGCTCTGGGGCCAACGTCCTGACTTTC.

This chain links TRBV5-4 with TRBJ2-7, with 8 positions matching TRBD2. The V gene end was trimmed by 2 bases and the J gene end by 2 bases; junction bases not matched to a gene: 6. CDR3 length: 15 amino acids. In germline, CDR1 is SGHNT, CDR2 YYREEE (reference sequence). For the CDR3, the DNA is TGTGCCAGCAGCTTAGCGGGAGATGGGCCCTACGAGCAGTACTTC. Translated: CASSLAGDGPYEQYF.

The CDR3: CASSVNTGGRAGELFF. The CDR3 region has the DNA TGTGCCAGCAGCGTAAATACTGGCGGGAGGGCCGGGGAGCTGTTTTTT. The chain carries TRBV9 and TRBJ2-2; 9 bases fit TRBD2. Trimming cost V 1 base and J 6 bases; bases outside gene matches: 7. The CDR3 consists of 16 residues. Germline lookup yields CDR1 SGDLS and CDR2 YYNGEE.

Written as DNA, the CDR3 is TGTGCCAGCAGACTCACGAACTGGGATACGCAGTATTTT. Amino acids: CASRLTNWDTQYF. The chain has TRBV7-9 and TRBJ2-3; no definite D call. Trimming cost V 6 bases and J 6 bases, with 13 bases left between them. The CDR3 extends over 13 amino acids. Germline V gene sequence: CDR1 SEHNR, CDR2 FQNEAQ (reference sequence).

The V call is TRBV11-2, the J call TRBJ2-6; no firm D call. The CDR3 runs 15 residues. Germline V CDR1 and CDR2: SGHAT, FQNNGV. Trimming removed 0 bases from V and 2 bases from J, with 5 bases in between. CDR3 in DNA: TGTGCCAGCAGCTTAGATCCTACTGGGGCCAACGTCCTGACTTTC. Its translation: CASSLDPTGANVLTF.

The DNA for the CDR3 is TGCGCCAGCAGTGGAACGGACATTCAGTACTTC. This encodes CASSGTDIQYF. The chain recombines TRBV10-2 with TRBJ2-4; D is undetermined. Germline assignment: CDR1 WSHSY and CDR2 SAAADI. CDR3 size: 11 residues. V lost 4 bases and J lost 8, with 6 bases in between.

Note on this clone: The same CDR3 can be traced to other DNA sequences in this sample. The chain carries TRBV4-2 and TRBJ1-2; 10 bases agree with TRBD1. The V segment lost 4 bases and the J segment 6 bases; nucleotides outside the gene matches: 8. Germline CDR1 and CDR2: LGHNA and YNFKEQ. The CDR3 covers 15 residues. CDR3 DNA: TGTGCCAGCAGCCGGCCCTTGGACAGGGGGAATGGCTACACCTTC. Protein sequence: CASSRPLDRGNGYTF.

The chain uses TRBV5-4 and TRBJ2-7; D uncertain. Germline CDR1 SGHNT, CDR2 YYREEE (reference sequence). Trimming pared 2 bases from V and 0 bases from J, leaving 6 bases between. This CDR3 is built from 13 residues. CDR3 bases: TGTGCCAGCAGCTTTGGGGTCTCCTACGAGCAGTACTTC. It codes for CASSFGVSYEQYF.

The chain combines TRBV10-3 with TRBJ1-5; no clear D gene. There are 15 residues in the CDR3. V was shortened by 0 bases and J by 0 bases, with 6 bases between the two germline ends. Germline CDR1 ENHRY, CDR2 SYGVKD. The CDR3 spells CAISESHNSNQPQHF. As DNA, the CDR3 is TGTGCCATCAGTGAGTCGCATAATAGCAATCAGCCCCAGCATTTT.

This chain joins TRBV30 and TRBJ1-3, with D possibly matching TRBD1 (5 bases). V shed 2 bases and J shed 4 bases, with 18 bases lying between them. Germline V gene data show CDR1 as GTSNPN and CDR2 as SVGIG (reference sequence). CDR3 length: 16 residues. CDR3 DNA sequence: TGTGCCTGGAGTCGGAGGGGCCTGGGATCCGGAAACACCATATATTTT. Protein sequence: CAWSRRGLGSGNTIYF.

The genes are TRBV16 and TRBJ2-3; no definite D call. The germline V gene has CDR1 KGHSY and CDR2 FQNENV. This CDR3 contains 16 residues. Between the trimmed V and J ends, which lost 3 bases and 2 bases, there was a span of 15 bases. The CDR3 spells CASSHGKGTNTDTQYF. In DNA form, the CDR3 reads TGTGCCAGCAGCCATGGAAAGGGAACCAACACAGATACGCAGTATTTT.

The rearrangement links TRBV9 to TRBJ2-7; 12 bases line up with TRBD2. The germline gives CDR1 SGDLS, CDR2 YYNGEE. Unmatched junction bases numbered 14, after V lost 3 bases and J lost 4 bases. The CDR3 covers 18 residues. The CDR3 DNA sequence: TGTGCCAGCAGCGGGCGGTGGCGACTAGCGGGAGAGGTATACGAGCAGTACTTC. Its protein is CASSGRWRLAGEVYEQYF.

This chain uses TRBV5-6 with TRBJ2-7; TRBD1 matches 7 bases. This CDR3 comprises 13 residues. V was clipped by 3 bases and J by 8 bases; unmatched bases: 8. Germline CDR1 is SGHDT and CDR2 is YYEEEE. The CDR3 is CASSSGTVVKQYF. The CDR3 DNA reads TGTGCCAGCAGCTCCGGGACAGTAGTCAAGCAGTACTTC.

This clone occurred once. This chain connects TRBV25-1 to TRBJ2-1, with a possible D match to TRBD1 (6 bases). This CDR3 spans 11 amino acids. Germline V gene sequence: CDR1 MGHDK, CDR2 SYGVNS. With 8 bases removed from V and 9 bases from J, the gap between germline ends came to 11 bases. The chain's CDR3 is CASRRGGEQFF. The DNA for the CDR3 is TGTGCCAGCCGCAGGGGCGGTGAGCAGTTCTTC.

CDR3 DNA: TGTGCCAGCTCACCTTTTTACATTGGGGACAGGCAACCCCATGGAGCGACCGCCCAGTACTTC. It codes for CASSPFYIGDRQPHGATAQYF. The chain carries TRBV18 and TRBJ2-7, with TRBD1 matching over 8 bases. Germline V lookup: CDR1 KGHSH, CDR2 LQKENI. Trimming took 3 bases from V and 10 from J; bases not matched to a gene: 32. The CDR3 totals 21 residues.

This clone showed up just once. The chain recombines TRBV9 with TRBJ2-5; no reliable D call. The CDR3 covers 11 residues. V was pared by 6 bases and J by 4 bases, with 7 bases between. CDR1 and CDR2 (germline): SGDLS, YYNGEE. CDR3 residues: CASKVRETQYF. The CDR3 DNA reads TGTGCCAGCAAGGTAAGAGAGACCCAGTACTTC.

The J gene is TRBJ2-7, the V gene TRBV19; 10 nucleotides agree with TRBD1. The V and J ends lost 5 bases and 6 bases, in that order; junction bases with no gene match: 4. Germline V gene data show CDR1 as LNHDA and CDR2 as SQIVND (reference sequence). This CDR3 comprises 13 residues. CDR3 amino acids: CASSAGQGGEQYF. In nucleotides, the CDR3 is TGTGCCAGTAGTGCAGGACAGGGGGGCGAGCAGTACTTC.

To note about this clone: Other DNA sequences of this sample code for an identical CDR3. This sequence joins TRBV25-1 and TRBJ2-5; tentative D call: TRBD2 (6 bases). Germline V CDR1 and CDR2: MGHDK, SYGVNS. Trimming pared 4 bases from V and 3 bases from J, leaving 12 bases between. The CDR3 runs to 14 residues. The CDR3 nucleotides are TGTGCCAGCAGTGTGCGGGGAGGAGAAGAGACCCAGTACTTC. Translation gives CASSVRGGEETQYF.

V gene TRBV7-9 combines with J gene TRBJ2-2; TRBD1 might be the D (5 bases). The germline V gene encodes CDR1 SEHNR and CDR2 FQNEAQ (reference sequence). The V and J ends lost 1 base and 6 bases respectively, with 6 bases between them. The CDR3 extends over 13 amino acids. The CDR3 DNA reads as TGTGCCAGCAGCTTAGAAGGGGCCGGGGAGCTGTTTTTT. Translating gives CASSLEGAGELFF. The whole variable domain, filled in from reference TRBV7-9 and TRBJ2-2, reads DTGVSQNPRHKITKRGQNVTFRCDPISEHNRLYWYRQTLGQGPEFLTYFQNEAQLEKSRLLSDRFSAERPKGSFSTLEIQRTEQGDSAMYLCASSLEGAGELFFGEGSRLTVL.

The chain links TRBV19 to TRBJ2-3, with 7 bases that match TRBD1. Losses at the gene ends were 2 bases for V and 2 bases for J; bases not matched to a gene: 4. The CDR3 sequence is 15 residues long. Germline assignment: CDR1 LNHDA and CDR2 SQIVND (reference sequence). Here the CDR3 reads CASSIPTGNTDTQYF. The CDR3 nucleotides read TGTGCCAGTAGTATACCGACAGGGAACACAGATACGCAGTATTTT.

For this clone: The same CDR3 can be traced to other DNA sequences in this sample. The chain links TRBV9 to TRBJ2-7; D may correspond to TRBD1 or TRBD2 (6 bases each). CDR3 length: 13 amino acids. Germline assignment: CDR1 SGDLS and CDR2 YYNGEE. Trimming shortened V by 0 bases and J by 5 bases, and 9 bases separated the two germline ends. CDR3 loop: CASSVDREDEQYF. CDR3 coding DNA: TGTGCCAGCAGCGTAGACAGGGAGGACGAGCAGTACTTC. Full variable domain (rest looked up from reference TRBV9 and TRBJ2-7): DSGVTQTPKHLITATGQRVTLRCSPRSGDLSVYWYQQSLDQGLQFLIQYYNGEERAKGNILERFSAQQFPDLHSELNLSSLELGDSALYFCASSVDREDEQYFGPGTRLTVT.